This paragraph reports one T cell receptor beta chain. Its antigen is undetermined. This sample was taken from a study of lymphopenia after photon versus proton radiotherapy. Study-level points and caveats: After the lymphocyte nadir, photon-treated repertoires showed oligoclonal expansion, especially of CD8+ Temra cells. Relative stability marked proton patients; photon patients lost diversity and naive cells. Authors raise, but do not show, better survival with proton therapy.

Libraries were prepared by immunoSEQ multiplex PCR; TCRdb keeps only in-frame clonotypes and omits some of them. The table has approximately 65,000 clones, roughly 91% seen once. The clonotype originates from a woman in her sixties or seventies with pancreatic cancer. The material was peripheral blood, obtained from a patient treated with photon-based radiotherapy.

The CDR3 sequence is CASSLEGVPWGYTF. The DNA of the CDR3 is TGTGCCAGCAGCTTAGAAGGGGTGCCCTGGGGCTACACCTTC. The V gene is TRBV7-9, the J gene TRBJ1-2, with TRBD1 as a possible D gene (5 bases). Germline V CDR1 and CDR2: SEHNR, FQNEAQ (reference sequence). The V end was cut by 1 base, the J end by 8 bases, with 14 bases between. The CDR3 is made up of 14 amino acids.